The 12 T cell receptor beta chains reported below all come from one sample, sequenced in a study of blood T cell repertoires in COVID-19. The method was immunoSEQ multiplex PCR; TCRdb's version includes in-frame clones alone and lacks a portion of them. This table has a few hundred thousand clones, around 90% appearing once. What was sequenced was peripheral blood. All receptors come from a man aged 18 to 30 with COVID-19, enrolled during active disease.

The rearrangement links TRBV5-1 to TRBJ1-5, with TRBD1 as a possible D gene (6 bases). This CDR3 contains 14 residues. Germline V gives CDR1 SGHRS, CDR2 YFSETQ. V was cut by 0 bases and J by 7 bases, with 11 bases left in between. The CDR3 here is CASSLGQVGQPQHF. CDR3 nucleotides: TGCGCCAGCAGCTTGGGACAGGTGGGACAGCCCCAGCATTTT.

The V gene is TRBV5-1, the J gene TRBJ1-5, with D possibly TRBD1 on 5 matching bases. CDR1 and CDR2 (germline): SGHRS, YFSETQ. With 4 bases removed from V and 7 bases from J, the gap between germline ends came to 15 bases. This CDR3 has 14 residues. The CDR3 spells CASSPDPEGQPQHF. The CDR3 DNA is TGCGCCAGCAGCCCTGACCCGGAGGGGCAGCCCCAGCATTTT.

This sequence joins TRBV2 and TRBJ2-1; maybe TRBD2 (5 bases). The CDR3 loop spans 15 amino acids. V was shortened by 6 bases and J by 7 bases, with 19 bases between the two germline ends. The germline V gene encodes CDR1 SNHLY and CDR2 FYNNEI. CDR3 sequence (DNA): TGTGCCAGCAGCTTCGACTATACTTTGCAAAATGAGCAGTTCTTC. Translating gives CASSFDYTLQNEQFF.

The chain carries TRBV2 and TRBJ2-7; 12 bases match TRBD1. J gave up 6 bases and V 7 bases, and 7 bases lay outside the gene matches. The CDR3 has 14 residues. The germline gives CDR1 SNHLY, CDR2 FYNNEI. CDR3 protein: CASTPGQGAGEQYF. CDR3 DNA sequence: TGTGCCAGCACCCCGGGACAGGGGGCGGGCGAGCAGTACTTC.

This clone has a handful of counts. The rearrangement joins TRBV7-9 to TRBJ2-7; 7 bases are shared with TRBD2. The CDR3 extends over 14 amino acids. Germline values: CDR1 SEHNR, CDR2 FQNEAQ (reference sequence). J was trimmed by 2 bases and V by 5 bases; bases with no gene match: 6. Here the CDR3 reads CASSESGMTYEQYF. The DNA for the CDR3 is TGTGCCAGCAGCGAGAGCGGGATGACCTACGAGCAGTACTTC.

The J gene is TRBJ1-6, the V gene TRBV2; 9 bases agree with TRBD1. Germline V gives CDR1 SNHLY, CDR2 FYNNEI. The CDR3 is 14 amino acids. V shed 5 bases and J 7 bases; nucleotides not matched to a gene: 3. CDR3 protein: CASSSGTGNSPLHF. In DNA form, the CDR3 reads TGTGCCAGCAGTTCCGGGACAGGGAATTCACCCCTCCACTTT.

This clone was seen a single time. The rearrangement uses TRBV5-4 and TRBJ2-1, with TRBD1 matching 7 bases. The CDR3 loop spans 15 amino acids. From germline, CDR1 is SGHNT and CDR2 YYREEE (reference sequence). Germline trimming cut 3 bases from V and 4 bases from J; bases unmatched to any gene: 7. The CDR3 loop reads CASSSDRRIYNEQFF. CDR3 DNA sequence: TGTGCCAGCAGCTCGGACAGGCGAATTTACAATGAGCAGTTCTTC.

The rearrangement links TRBV3-1 (or the pseudogene TRBV3-2) to TRBJ2-1, with 8 bases lining up with TRBD1. Germline V gene data show CDR1 as LGHDT and CDR2 as YNNKEL (reference sequence). V dropped 3 bases and J dropped 12; count of bases not matched to a gene: 10. The CDR3 has 14 residues. DNA of the CDR3: TGTGCCAGCAGCCAGGCCGACAGGGGACGTGGGCAGTTCTTC. Its translation is CASSQADRGRGQFF.

The J gene is TRBJ2-5, the V gene TRBV6-5, with 10 bases fitting TRBD1. The CDR3 length is 15 residues. The ends lost 4 bases at V and 2 bases at J; junction bases unmatched: 4. The germline gives CDR1 MNHEY, CDR2 SVGAGI. CDR3 residues: CASSFDRGPQETQYF. The CDR3 region has the DNA TGTGCCAGCAGTTTCGACAGGGGGCCACAAGAGACCCAGTACTTC.

The chain combines TRBV19 with TRBJ1-2, with a tentative D call TRBD1 (5 bases). V was shortened by 1 base and J by 3 bases, with 12 bases between the two germline ends. The CDR3 consists of 15 residues. CDR1 and CDR2 (germline): LNHDA, SQIVND (reference sequence). The chain's CDR3 is CASSIVAQGHYGYTF. The CDR3 DNA is TGTGCCAGTAGTATAGTGGCGCAGGGTCACTATGGCTACACCTTC. The entire variable domain, with the rest obtained from reference TRBV19 and TRBJ1-2, is as follows: DGGITQSPKYLFRKEGQNVTLSCEQNLNHDAMYWYRQDPGQGLRLIYYSQIVNDFQKGDIAEGYSVSREKKESFPLTVTSAQKNPTAFYLCASSIVAQGHYGYTFGSGTRLTVV.

The V and J genes are TRBV19 and TRBJ1-1; 8 bases are a match to TRBD1. The CDR3 is 14 residues long. Germline V gene sequence: CDR1 LNHDA, CDR2 SQIVND (reference sequence). Trimming at V came to 5 bases and at J to 4 bases, leaving 6 bases not matched to a gene. As DNA, the CDR3 is TGTGCCAGTAGTTCACGGACAGGGATCACTGAAGCTTTCTTT. Translated: CASSSRTGITEAFF.

Here the CDR3 DNA reads TGTGCCATCAGCGGACTAGCGGGAGAAGAAAATGAGCAGTTCTTC. Its protein is CAISGLAGEENEQFF. The chain employs TRBV10-3 and TRBJ2-1, with 13 nucleotides matching TRBD2. The CDR3 covers 15 residues. Germline CDR1 reads ENHRY; CDR2 reads SYGVKD. Germline trimming cut 6 bases from V and 7 bases from J; bases unmatched to any gene: 6.